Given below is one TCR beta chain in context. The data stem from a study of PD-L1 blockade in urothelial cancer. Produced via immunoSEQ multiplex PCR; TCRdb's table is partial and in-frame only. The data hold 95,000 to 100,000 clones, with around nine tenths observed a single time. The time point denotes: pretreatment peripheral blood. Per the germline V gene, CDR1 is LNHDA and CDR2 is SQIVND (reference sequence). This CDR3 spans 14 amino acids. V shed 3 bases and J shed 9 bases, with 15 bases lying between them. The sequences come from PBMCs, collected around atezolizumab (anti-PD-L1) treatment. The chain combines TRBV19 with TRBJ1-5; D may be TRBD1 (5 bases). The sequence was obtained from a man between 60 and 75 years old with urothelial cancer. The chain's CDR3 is CASSIRPGGGPQHF. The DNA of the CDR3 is TGTGCCAGTAGTATTCGACCCGGGGGGGGGCCCCAGCATTTT.